One sample yielded the 15 T cell receptor beta chains listed below, sequenced in a study of identical twins. Using its own MiXCR run on the 5' RACE reads, TCRdb lists one record per CDR3 protein. The sample includes some 560,000 distinct CDR3 sequences, nearly 10% of them seen just once. The sample also formed part of further work on yellow fever vaccine responses in identical twins.

Material for sequencing was PBMCs. The receptors derive from a woman under 30 in good health.

The V gene is TRBV18, the J gene TRBJ2-7; 7 bases fit TRBD1. The V segment lost 6 bases and the J segment 0 bases; nucleotides outside the gene matches: 8. The length of the CDR3 is 15 residues. Germline lookup yields CDR1 KGHSH and CDR2 LQKENI. CDR3 bases: TGTGCCAGCTCTCCAATGGGGACAGACTCCTACGAGCAGTACTTC. Its translation is CASSPMGTDSYEQYF.

This clonotype has a handful of counts. J is TRBJ2-3 and V is TRBV5-1; TRBD2 aligns across 7 bases. J was trimmed by 0 bases and V by 4 bases; bases with no gene match: 5. CDR3 length: 15 residues. Germline V gene data show CDR1 as SGHRS and CDR2 as YFSETQ. The CDR3 DNA is TGCGCCAGCAGCCGTCTAGCGGAAAGCACAGATACGCAGTATTTT. Amino acids: CASSRLAESTDTQYF.

This clonotype was counted only a few times. This chain connects TRBV14 to TRBJ2-7, with 7 bases fitting TRBD1. CDR1 is SGHDN, CDR2 FVKESK, per germline. Unmatched junction bases numbered 7, after V lost 2 bases and J lost 6 bases. The CDR3 runs 14 residues. The CDR3 is CASSQLLTGPEQYF. The CDR3 nucleotides are TGTGCCAGCAGCCAACTATTGACAGGGCCCGAGCAGTACTTC.

With regard to this clonotype: A much bigger clone sits one base away, suggesting this may be a read error. The chain joins TRBV3-1 to TRBJ2-7; D is ambiguous. Germline CDR1 and CDR2: LGHDT and YNNKEL (reference sequence). The CDR3 is made up of 11 amino acids. Trimming stripped 3 bases from V and 9 bases from J, with 9 bases between. The CDR3 region is CASSHPGGQYF. In DNA form, the CDR3 reads TGTGCCAGCAGCCACCCCGGTGGGCAGTACTTC.

This clonotype was observed at least ten times. This chain links TRBV20-1 with TRBJ2-4, with 8 bases aligning to TRBD2. From germline, CDR1 is DFQATT and CDR2 SNEGSKA (reference sequence). The CDR3 length is 16 residues. J lost 0 bases, V lost 1 base, and 5 bases had no gene match. CDR3 in amino acids: CSARVSGRLAKNIQYF. CDR3 nucleotide sequence: TGCAGTGCTAGAGTAAGCGGGAGATTAGCCAAAAACATTCAGTACTTC.

In this sample, this clonotype turned up many times. The chain carries TRBV6-5 and TRBJ2-7; 8 bases map to TRBD2. Germline CDR1 reads MNHEY; CDR2 reads SVGAGI. This CDR3 comprises 15 residues. Trimming at V came to 2 bases and at J to 6 bases, leaving 9 bases not matched to a gene. This chain's CDR3 is CASSYPSGTSSEQYF. The CDR3 coding sequence is TGTGCCAGCAGTTACCCGTCCGGGACTAGTTCCGAGCAGTACTTC.

This clonotype was seen more than once but under ten times. This sequence joins TRBV7-8 and TRBJ2-5, with 8 nucleotides matching TRBD1. Germline V gene sequence: CDR1 SGHVS, CDR2 FQNEAQ. The V gene end was trimmed by 5 bases and the J gene end by 1 base; junction bases not matched to a gene: 15. The CDR3 loop spans 18 amino acids. The CDR3 nucleotides read TGTGCCAGCAGCCATCGACAGGGGAATCTGTTCGGCCAAGAGACCCAGTACTTC. Protein product: CASSHRQGNLFGQETQYF.

In this sample, this clonotype turned up many times. This sequence joins TRBV15 and TRBJ2-3; D gene ambiguous. The germline V and J ends were trimmed by 1 base and 4 bases, with 0 bases remaining between them. Germline CDR1 is LNHNV and CDR2 is YYDKDF (reference sequence). CDR3 length: 11 amino acids. CDR3 in amino acids: CATSRADTQYF. CDR3 DNA: TGTGCCACCAGCAGAGCAGATACGCAGTATTTT.

The chain couples TRBV3-1 to TRBJ2-7, with unresolved D. Germline V gene lookup returns CDR1 LGHDT and CDR2 YNNKEL (reference sequence). Trimming took 3 bases from V and 6 from J, leaving 9 bases between them. CDR3 length: 12 residues. This CDR3 reads CASSHGPVEQYF. The CDR3 DNA follows: TGTGCCAGCAGCCACGGTCCAGTCGAGCAGTACTTC.

The genes are TRBV7-6 and TRBJ1-5; D is perhaps TRBD1 (5 bases). The germline V gene encodes CDR1 SGHVS and CDR2 FNYEAQ. CDR3 length: 13 residues. Trimming took 5 bases from V and 10 from J, leaving 15 bases between them. CDR3 loop: CASSVAPREPQHF. DNA of the CDR3: TGTGCCAGCAGCGTGGCCCCCAGGGAACCCCAGCATTTT.

The table lists this clonotype with many counts. The chain links TRBV29-1 to TRBJ1-5; TRBD1 is a possible D gene (6 bases). Per the germline V gene, CDR1 is SQVTM and CDR2 is ANQGSEA. Deletions cut 0 bases from V and 3 bases from J, with 15 bases between. This CDR3 comprises 16 residues. Written as DNA, the CDR3 is TGCAGCGTTGAAGATCCCCTAGACAGGATCAATCAGCCCCAGCATTTT. Protein sequence: CSVEDPLDRINQPQHF. Together with reference TRBV29-1 and TRBJ1-5, the CDR3 gives the full variable domain: SAVISQKPSRDICQRGTSLTIQCQVDSQVTMMFWYRQQPGQSLTLIATANQGSEATYESGFVIDKFPISRPNLTFSTLTVSNMSPEDSSIYLCSVEDPLDRINQPQHFGDGTRLSIL.

This clonotype has at least ten counts. The chain carries TRBV28 and TRBJ2-7; D assignment may be TRBD1 or TRBD2 (7 bases each). V lost 8 bases and J 2 bases, leaving 25 bases between the germline ends. In germline, CDR1 is MDHEN, CDR2 SYDVKM. The CDR3 totals 17 residues. CDR3 DNA: TGTGCCAGCGGGGGGGGCTGGTCCGGGACAGCAACCTACGAGCAGTACTTC. Translated, it gives CASGGGWSGTATYEQYF.

This clonotype was detected many times. The chain carries TRBV5-1 and TRBJ2-7, with 15 bases lining up with TRBD2. The CDR3 is 16 residues long. Per the germline V gene, CDR1 is SGHRS and CDR2 is YFSETQ. J lost 2 bases, V lost 3 bases, and 3 bases had no gene match. The CDR3 here is CASSSGLAGGAYEQYF. The CDR3 nucleotides read TGCGCCAGCAGCTCAGGACTAGCGGGAGGGGCCTACGAGCAGTACTTC.

This clonotype was counted ten times or more. The chain has TRBV10-3 and TRBJ1-3; D ambiguous. Trimming pared 0 bases from V and 1 base from J, leaving 10 bases between. This CDR3 region has 16 residues. The germline CDR1 and CDR2 sequences are ENHRY and SYGVKD. The CDR3 DNA reads TGTGCCATCAGTGAGTCGGGAGCGAGGTCTGGAAACACCATATATTTT. Residues: CAISESGARSGNTIYF.

This clonotype came up many times. V usage is TRBV5-6 and J usage is TRBJ2-1; 12 bases match TRBD1. Germline CDR1 and CDR2: SGHDT and YYEEEE. J lost 7 bases, V lost 7 bases, and 15 bases had no gene match. There are 17 residues in the CDR3. The CDR3 sequence is CASQLVGQGARMNEQFF. The DNA for the CDR3 is TGTGCCAGCCAGCTTGTGGGACAGGGGGCGCGGATGAATGAGCAGTTCTTC.